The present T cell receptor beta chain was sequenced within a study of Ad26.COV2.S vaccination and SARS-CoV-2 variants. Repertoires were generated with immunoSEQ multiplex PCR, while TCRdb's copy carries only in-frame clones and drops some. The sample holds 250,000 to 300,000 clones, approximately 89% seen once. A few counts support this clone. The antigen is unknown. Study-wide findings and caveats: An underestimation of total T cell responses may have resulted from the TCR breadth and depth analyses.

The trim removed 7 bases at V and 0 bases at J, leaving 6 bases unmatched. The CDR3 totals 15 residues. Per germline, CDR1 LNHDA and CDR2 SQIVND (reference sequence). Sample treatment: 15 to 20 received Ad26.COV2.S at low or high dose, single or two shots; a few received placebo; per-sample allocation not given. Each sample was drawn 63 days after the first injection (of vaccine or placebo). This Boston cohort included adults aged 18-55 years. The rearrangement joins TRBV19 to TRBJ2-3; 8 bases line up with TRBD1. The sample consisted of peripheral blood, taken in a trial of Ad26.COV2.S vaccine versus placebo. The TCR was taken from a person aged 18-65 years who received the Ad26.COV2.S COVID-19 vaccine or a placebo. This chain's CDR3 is CASTVGTGSTDTQYF. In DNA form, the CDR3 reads TGTGCCAGTACTGTGGGGACAGGTAGCACAGATACGCAGTATTTT.